This T cell receptor (beta chain) is from a study of blood T cell repertoires in COVID-19. As for the study in general: COVID-19 samples collected from the United States, Italy and Spain covered acute and convalescent phases.

Enrolled through a virtual design, the participants were between roughly 18 and 95 years of age and came from approximately 25 US areas. Grouping used clinical history reported by participants in a survey and questionnaire. V was cut by 2 bases and J by 3 bases, with 7 bases left in between. The CDR3 covers 13 residues. Per the germline V gene, CDR1 is MNHEY and CDR2 is SVGEGT. Original handling: Cell counts per sample came from amplifying reference gene primers. Data came from immunoSEQ multiplex PCR; TCRdb stores just in-frame clones and leaves some out. D and trimming were read from the DNA, whereas the V and J calls and clone size are those reported in that table. The sample includes 95,000 to 150,000 clones, 84% of them seen just once.

Sequencing input: PBMCs or T cells enriched from blood (not recorded which). The chain couples TRBV6-2 or TRBV6-3 to TRBJ1-1; D not certain. The clonotype was recovered from a woman aged 30 to 39 who had recovered from COVID-19. CDR3 residues: CASSYRGDTEAFF. Here the CDR3 DNA reads TGTGCCAGCAGTTACCGCGGAGACACTGAAGCTTTCTTT.